What follows describes a single T cell receptor (beta chain). The antigen it recognizes is unknown. No clone much larger than this one lies a single base away; base qualities are absent. The sample is drawn from a study of blood T cell repertoires in COVID-19 (dated by TCRdb to 2018 to 2020). As for the study more broadly: Samples covering the acute and convalescent phases of COVID-19 were provided by collaborators in the United States, Italy and Spain. Where available, HLA class I and class II types were taken from metadata supplied by the sample provider and were not determined by assay-based typing. The samples were drawn from two sources: the first 160 participants of the ongoing ImmuneRACE study, and fewer than 1,500 subjects contributed by 6 global collaborators. The prospective study material was composed of cDNA or gDNA derived from T cells, B-cell-depleted T cells, or PBMCs. A freely available public database, intended as a resource for researchers studying the immune response to SARS-CoV-2, is where the repertoires were released. Nearly every sample came with metadata listing a de-identified subject ID, COVID-19 status, age in years and sex. Deeply sampled blood TCRbeta repertoires from subjects exposed to, actively infected with, or recovered from COVID-19 were included in the dataset. What the research found in general, with its limitations: How much clinical and demographic metadata was included differed by source and by participant, and the metadata was provided uncurated.

The immunoSEQ Assay, a bias-controlled multiplex PCR, was used to amplify TCRbeta CDR3 regions from genomic DNA. The authors' analysis ran thus. Within the assay, amplification of reference gene primers was used to estimate how many nucleated cells each sample contained. To quantify the absolute abundance of each unique TCRbeta CDR3 rearrangement, sequence reads were collapsed and filtered. For each sample, productive Simpson clonality was calculated as the square root of Simpson's diversity index over productive rearrangements. TCRdb holds this immuneACCESS table with in-frame rearrangements only. Some clones are missing; in checked studies, unresolved V genes explain under half, and the rest has no known cause. The DNA gave D and trimming, while V, J and clone size come from that table. The sample data list approximately 130,000 clones, and 75% to 90% of these were observed just once. Around 4.7% of the sample comes from the top ten.

The collaborating institutions used their own protocols to collect whole blood in K2EDTA tubes. For TCRbeta analysis, collaborators shipped samples as frozen whole blood, isolated PBMCs, or DNA extracted from either of those sample types. The receptor comes from a human donor in a cohort sampled during active COVID-19. The material sequenced was peripheral blood.

The DNA reads TGTGCCAGCAAGGGTCGACAGGGCCTGAACACTGAAGCTTTCTTT. This sequence encodes CASKGRQGLNTEAFF. The chain was built from TRBV2 and TRBJ1-1; TRBD1 matches 7 bases in the middle. The CDR3 starts with the cysteine, ends with the phenylalanine, and has 15 residues. Kept here is only the CDR3 DNA, which spans 45 bases and is read in frame from base 1. The germline V and J ends show losses of 7 bases and 0 bases respectively, and no gene match explains 8 bases of the junction. The germline V gene specifies SNHLY as CDR1 and FYNNEI as CDR2.